Below, 11 T cell receptor beta chains from the same sample are listed, as sequenced in a study of cytomegalovirus exposure and HLA in healthy donors (dated by TCRdb to the late 2010s). The library was made by the immunoSEQ multiplex PCR assay. The multiplex PCR relied on a mix of 60 forward primers for TCR Vbeta segments and 13 reverse primers for TCR Jbeta segments. This is the immuneACCESS table as TCRdb keeps it, with only in-frame sequences that have V and J called. A part of the clones is gone; compared with another copy, unresolved V genes explain less than half, and the rest is unexplained. Counted in this sample were around 71,000 clones; under 70% of them appeared once. Roughly 5.6% of the sample is taken by the ten largest. The sample was PBMCs. The receptors originated from a young man in good health and CMV-seropositive.

The gene calls are TRBV11-2 and TRBJ2-3; D possibly corresponds to TRBD2 (5 bases). Germline assignment: CDR1 SGHAT and CDR2 FQNNGV. There are 15 residues in the CDR3. V lost 3 bases and J 5 bases, leaving 15 bases between the germline ends. In DNA, the CDR3 is TGTGCCAGCAGCTTTTCGTCCCTAGCTGAAGATACGCAGTATTTT. Protein: CASSFSSLAEDTQYF.

The V call is TRBV7-3, the J call TRBJ2-2; D uncertain. V dropped 1 base and J dropped 6 bases, with 6 bases sitting between them. CDR1 and CDR2 (germline): SGHTA, FQGTGA. This CDR3 is built from 13 residues. Here the CDR3 DNA reads TGTGCCAGCAGCTTAATTAGCTCCGGGGAGCTGTTTTTT. Translating gives CASSLISSGELFF.

This clone was seen a few times. The chain employs TRBV4-2 and TRBJ2-3, with 8 positions matching TRBD2. CDR3 length: 15 residues. Germline assignment: CDR1 LGHNA and CDR2 YNFKEQ. V shed 3 bases, J shed 2 bases, and the junction held 4 bases outside the gene matches. The chain's CDR3 is CASSQGTSNTDTQYF. CDR3 sequence (DNA): TGTGCCAGCAGCCAGGGGACTAGTAACACAGATACGCAGTATTTT.

This chain uses TRBV5-4 with TRBJ2-2; 13 bases line up with TRBD2. The junction had 6 bases not matched to a gene; V was cut back by 5 bases and J by 2 bases. Germline V gene lookup returns CDR1 SGHNT and CDR2 YYREEE (reference sequence). The CDR3 contains 17 residues. The CDR3 sequence: CASSWTSGSSNTGELFF. The CDR3 nucleotides read TGTGCCAGCAGTTGGACTAGCGGGAGTTCTAACACCGGGGAGCTGTTTTTT. Based on the CDR3 plus reference TRBV5-4 and TRBJ2-2, the full variable domain is ETGVTQSPTHLIKTRGQQVTLRCSSQSGHNTVSWYQQALGQGPQFIFQYYREEENGRGNFPPRFSGLQFPNYSSELNVNALELDDSALYLCASSWTSGSSNTGELFFGEGSRLTVL.

The V and J genes are TRBV18 and TRBJ1-4; TRBD1 agrees at 8 bases. This CDR3 contains 14 residues. Germline lookup yields CDR1 KGHSH and CDR2 LQKENI. The junction had 5 bases not matched to a gene; V was cut back by 3 bases and J by 8 bases. DNA for the CDR3: TGTGCCAGCTCACCCAGGACAGGGAGGGAAAAACTGTTTTTT. Amino acids: CASSPRTGREKLFF. Full variable domain (remainder filled in from reference TRBV18 and TRBJ1-4): NAGVMQNPRHLVRRRGQEARLRCSPMKGHSHVYWYRQLPEEGLKFMVYLQKENIIDESGMPKERFSAEFPKEGPSILRIQQVVRGDSAAYFCASSPRTGREKLFFGSGTQLSVL.

The table lists this clone with a count of one. The chain combines TRBV7-2 with TRBJ1-3; D possibly corresponds to TRBD1 (5 bases). From germline, CDR1 is SGHTA and CDR2 FQGNSA. The CDR3 covers 17 residues. The ends were cut back, 5 bases at V and 2 bases at J, with 19 bases in the middle. The CDR3 reads CASSEAIAGTAGNTIYF. In DNA, the CDR3 is TGTGCCAGCAGCGAAGCCATCGCCGGGACTGCTGGAAACACCATATATTTT.

This clone has only a few counts. The chain joins TRBV7-9 to TRBJ2-2, with TRBD1 identical over 11 bases. Germline CDR1 SEHNR, CDR2 FQNEAQ (reference sequence). The CDR3 is 15 amino acids. V was clipped by 8 bases and J by 4 bases; unmatched bases: 6. The CDR3 DNA sequence: TGTGCCAGCGGCCCGGGACAGGGGGTCACCGGGGAGCTGTTTTTT. This sequence encodes CASGPGQGVTGELFF.

The chain uses TRBV6-1 and TRBJ2-3; TRBD2 matches 8 bases. V lost 8 bases and J lost 2; bases outside the gene matches: 9. The CDR3 spans 15 residues. Germline CDR1 and CDR2: MNHNS and SASEGT. The CDR3 coding sequence is TGTGCCAGCGATAGAACTAGCGGTATCACAGATACGCAGTATTTT. Amino acids: CASDRTSGITDTQYF.

This rearrangement joins TRBV30 to TRBJ2-5; TRBD1 matches at 7 bases. Unmatched junction bases numbered 4, after V lost 3 bases and J lost 6 bases. Germline CDR1 reads GTSNPN; CDR2 reads SVGIG (reference sequence). This CDR3 is 12 amino acids long. CDR3 bases: TGTGCCTGGAGCGACAGGGCCAAGACCCAGTACTTC. This codes for CAWSDRAKTQYF.

This clone was picked up a small number of times. This chain joins TRBV5-6 and TRBJ2-1, with 10 bases fitting TRBD1. The CDR3 runs to 15 residues. The germline V gene encodes CDR1 SGHDT and CDR2 YYEEEE. J lost 7 bases, V lost 0 bases, and 4 bases had no gene match. CDR3 residues: CASSLVGQGDNEQFF. The CDR3 coding sequence is TGTGCCAGCAGCTTGGTTGGACAGGGGGATAATGAGCAGTTCTTC.

J is TRBJ2-7 and V is TRBV19; D remains unclear. The CDR3 has 11 amino acids. Per the germline V gene, CDR1 is LNHDA and CDR2 is SQIVND (reference sequence). V lost 4 bases to trimming and J lost 5 bases, with 6 bases between them. CDR3 residues: CASSNYNEQYF. Written as DNA, the CDR3 is TGTGCCAGTAGTAATTATAACGAGCAGTACTTC.